This T cell receptor beta chain was documented in a study of shared clonotypes between healthy human individuals. Study conclusions and caveats: Shared clonotypes: about 5.3% naive CD4, about 3.5% naive CD8, over 2% memory CD4, 0.4% to 0.45% memory CD8. Sequencing depth was expected to affect clonotype sharing among donors.

In germline, CDR1 is LNHDA, CDR2 SQIVND (reference sequence). V dropped 7 bases and J dropped 6 bases, with 22 bases sitting between them. The CDR3 covers 16 residues. This clone has a single count. The antigen is undetermined. The table came from immunoSEQ multiplex PCR; TCRdb's copy has only in-frame clones and leaves some out. The table records approximately 180,000 clones, approximately 92% of them present only once. The chain is built from TRBV19 and TRBJ2-1; D tentatively fits TRBD1 or TRBD2 (5 bases each). The TCR originated in a woman aged 25 to 39 in good health. The sequencing input was naive CD4+ T cells sorted from blood. Subset specified: CD45RA+ positively selected. CDR3 nucleotide sequence: TGTGCCAGTAATATTCCCGGGACCGGACGTTCCAATGAGCAGTTCTTC. Translating it yields CASNIPGTGRSNEQFF.